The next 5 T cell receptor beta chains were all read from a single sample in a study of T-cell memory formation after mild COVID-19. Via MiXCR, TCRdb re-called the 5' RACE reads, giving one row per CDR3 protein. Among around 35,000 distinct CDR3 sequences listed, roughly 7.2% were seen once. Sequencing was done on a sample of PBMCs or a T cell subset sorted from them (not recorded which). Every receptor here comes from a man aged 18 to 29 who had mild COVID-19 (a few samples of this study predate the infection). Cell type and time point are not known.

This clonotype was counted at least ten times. In DNA form, the CDR3 reads TGTGCCAGCAGTTACGGTGCAGGGGGGCCCTACAATGAGCAGTTCTTC. It encodes CASSYGAGGPYNEQFF. The chain is built from TRBV6-2 or TRBV6-3 and TRBJ2-1, with D perhaps matching TRBD1 (7 bases). Trimming left V 2 bases short and J 2 bases short, with 13 bases between. The CDR3 length is 16 residues. Per germline, CDR1 MNHEY and CDR2 SVGEGT.

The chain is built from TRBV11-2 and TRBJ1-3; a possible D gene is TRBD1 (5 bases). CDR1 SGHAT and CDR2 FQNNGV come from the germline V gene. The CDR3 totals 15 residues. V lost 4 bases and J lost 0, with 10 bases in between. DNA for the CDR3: TGTGCCAGCAGCTATTGGGGCCGCTCTGGAAACACCATATATTTT. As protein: CASSYWGRSGNTIYF.

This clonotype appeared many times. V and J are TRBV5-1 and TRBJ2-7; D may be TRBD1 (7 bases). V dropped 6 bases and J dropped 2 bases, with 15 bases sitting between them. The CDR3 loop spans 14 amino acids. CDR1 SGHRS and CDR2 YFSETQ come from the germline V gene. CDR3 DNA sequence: TGCGCCAGCACTCGCAGGGGGGCCCCCTACGAGCAGTACTTC. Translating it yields CASTRRGAPYEQYF.

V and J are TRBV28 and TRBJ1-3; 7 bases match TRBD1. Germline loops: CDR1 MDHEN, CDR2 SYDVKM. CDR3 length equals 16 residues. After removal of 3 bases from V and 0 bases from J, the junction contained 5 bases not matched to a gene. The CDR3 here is CASSLTGLLSGNTIYF. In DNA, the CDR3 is TGTGCCAGCAGTTTGACAGGGCTACTCTCTGGAAACACCATATATTTT.

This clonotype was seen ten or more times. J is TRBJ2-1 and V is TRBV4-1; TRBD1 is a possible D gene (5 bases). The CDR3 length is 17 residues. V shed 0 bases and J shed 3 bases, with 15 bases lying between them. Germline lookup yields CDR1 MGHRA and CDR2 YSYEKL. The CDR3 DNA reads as TGCGCCAGCAGCCAAGACCGTGGGGCGATTTACTACAATGAGCAGTTCTTC. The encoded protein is CASSQDRGAIYYNEQFF.